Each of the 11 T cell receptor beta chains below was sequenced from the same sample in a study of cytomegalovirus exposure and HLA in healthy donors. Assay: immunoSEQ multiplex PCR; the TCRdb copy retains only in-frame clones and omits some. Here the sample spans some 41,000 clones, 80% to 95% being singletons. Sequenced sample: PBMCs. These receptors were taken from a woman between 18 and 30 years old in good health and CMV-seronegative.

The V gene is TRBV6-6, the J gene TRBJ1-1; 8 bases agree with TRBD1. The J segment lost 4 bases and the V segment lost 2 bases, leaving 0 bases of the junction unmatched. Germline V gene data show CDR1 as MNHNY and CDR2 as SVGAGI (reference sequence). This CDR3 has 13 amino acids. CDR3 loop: CASSYTGGTEAFF. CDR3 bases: TGTGCCAGCAGTTACACAGGGGGCACTGAAGCTTTCTTT.

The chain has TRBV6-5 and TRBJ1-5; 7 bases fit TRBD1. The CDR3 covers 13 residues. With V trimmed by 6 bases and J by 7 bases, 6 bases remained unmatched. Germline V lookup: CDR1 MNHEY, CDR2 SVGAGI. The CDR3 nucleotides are TGTGCCAGCAGCACAGGGGAAGGACAGCCCCAGCATTTT. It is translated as CASSTGEGQPQHF.

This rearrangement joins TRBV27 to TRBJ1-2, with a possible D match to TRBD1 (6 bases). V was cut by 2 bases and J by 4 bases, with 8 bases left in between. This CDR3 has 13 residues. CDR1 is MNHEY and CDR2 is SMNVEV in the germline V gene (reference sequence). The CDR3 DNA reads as TGTGCCAGCAGTTTAGGGACAAGCTATGGCTACACCTTC. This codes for CASSLGTSYGYTF.

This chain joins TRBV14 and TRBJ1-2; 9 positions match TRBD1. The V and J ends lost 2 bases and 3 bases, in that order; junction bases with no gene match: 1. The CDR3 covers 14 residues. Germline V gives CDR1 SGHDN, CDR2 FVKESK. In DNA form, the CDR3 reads TGTGCCAGCAGCCAAACAGGGGGCGACTATGGCTACACCTTC. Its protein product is CASSQTGGDYGYTF.

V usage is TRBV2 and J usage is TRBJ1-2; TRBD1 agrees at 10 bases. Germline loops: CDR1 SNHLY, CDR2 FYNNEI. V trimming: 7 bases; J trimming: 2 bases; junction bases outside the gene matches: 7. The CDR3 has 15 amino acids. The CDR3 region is CASNGQGVTNYGYTF. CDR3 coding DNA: TGTGCCAGCAACGGACAGGGGGTGACCAACTATGGCTACACCTTC.

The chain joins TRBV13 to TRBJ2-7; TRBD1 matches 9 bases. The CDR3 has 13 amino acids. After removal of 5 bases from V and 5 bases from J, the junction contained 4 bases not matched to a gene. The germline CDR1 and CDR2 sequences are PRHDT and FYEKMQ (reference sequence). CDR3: CASSGDRAHEQYF. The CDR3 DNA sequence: TGTGCCAGCAGCGGGGACAGGGCTCACGAGCAGTACTTC. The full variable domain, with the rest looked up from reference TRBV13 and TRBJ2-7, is AAGVIQSPRHLIKEKRETATLKCYPIPRHDTVYWYQQGPGQDPQFLISFYEKMQSDKGSIPDRFSAQQFSDYHSELNMSSLELGDSALYFCASSGDRAHEQYFGPGTRLTVT.

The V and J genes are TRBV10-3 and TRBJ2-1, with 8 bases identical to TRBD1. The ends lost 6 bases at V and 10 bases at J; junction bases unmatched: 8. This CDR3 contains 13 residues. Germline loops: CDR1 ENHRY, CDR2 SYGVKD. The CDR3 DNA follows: TGTGCCATCAGCATGGGACAGGCGGCCGAGCAGTTCTTC. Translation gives CAISMGQAAEQFF.

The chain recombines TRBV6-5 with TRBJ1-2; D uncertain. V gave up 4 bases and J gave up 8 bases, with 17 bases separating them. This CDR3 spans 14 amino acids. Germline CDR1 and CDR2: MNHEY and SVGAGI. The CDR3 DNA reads TGTGCCAGCAGTTCCCGAAAGCCGGTCCGAGGCTACACCTTC. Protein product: CASSSRKPVRGYTF.

CDR3 sequence: CASSTSPYGYTF. DNA of the CDR3: TGTGCCAGCAGCACAAGTCCGTATGGCTACACCTTC. The chain links TRBV7-2 to TRBJ1-2; the D is unclear. Per germline, CDR1 SGHTA and CDR2 FQGNSA. V lost 5 bases to trimming and J lost 5 bases, with 9 bases between them. The CDR3 length is 12 residues.

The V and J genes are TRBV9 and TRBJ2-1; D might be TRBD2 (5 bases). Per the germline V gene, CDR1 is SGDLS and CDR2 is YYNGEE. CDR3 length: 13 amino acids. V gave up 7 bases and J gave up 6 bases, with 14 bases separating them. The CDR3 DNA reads TGTGCCAGCGCTGATTGGGAGTTCAATGAGCAGTTCTTC. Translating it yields CASADWEFNEQFF.

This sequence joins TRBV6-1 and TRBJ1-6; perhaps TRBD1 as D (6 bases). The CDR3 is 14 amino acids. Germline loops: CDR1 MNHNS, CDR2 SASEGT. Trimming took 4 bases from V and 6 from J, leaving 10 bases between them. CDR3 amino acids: CASSAQGSNSPLHF. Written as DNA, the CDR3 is TGTGCCAGCAGTGCCCAGGGGTCTAATTCACCCCTCCACTTT.